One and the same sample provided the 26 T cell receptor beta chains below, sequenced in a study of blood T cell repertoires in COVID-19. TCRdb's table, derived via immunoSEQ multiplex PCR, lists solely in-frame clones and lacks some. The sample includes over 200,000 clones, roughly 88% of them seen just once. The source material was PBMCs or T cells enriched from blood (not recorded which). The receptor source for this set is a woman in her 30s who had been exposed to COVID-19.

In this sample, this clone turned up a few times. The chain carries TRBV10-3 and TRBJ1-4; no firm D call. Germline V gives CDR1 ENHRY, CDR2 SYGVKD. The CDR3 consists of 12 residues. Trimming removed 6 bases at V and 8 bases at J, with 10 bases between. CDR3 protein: CAISGDREKLFF. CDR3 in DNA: TGTGCCATCAGCGGGGATCGAGAAAAACTGTTTTTT.

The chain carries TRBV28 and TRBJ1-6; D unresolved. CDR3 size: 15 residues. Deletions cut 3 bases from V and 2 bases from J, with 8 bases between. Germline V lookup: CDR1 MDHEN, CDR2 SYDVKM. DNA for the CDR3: TGTGCCAGCAGTTTTCTCACAGCCTATAATTCACCCCTCCACTTT. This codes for CASSFLTAYNSPLHF.

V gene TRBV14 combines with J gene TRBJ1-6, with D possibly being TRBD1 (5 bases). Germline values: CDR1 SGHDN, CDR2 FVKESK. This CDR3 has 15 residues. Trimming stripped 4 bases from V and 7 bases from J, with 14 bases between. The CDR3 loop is CASSRWGGRNSPLHF. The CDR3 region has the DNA TGTGCCAGCAGCCGATGGGGGGGGAGAAATTCACCCCTCCACTTT.

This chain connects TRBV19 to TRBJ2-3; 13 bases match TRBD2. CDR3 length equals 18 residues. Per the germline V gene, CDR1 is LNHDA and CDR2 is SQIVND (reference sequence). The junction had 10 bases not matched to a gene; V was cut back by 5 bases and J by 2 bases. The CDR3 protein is CASSRTGLAGPTTDTQYF. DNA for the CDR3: TGTGCCAGTAGTCGTACGGGACTAGCGGGACCTACCACAGATACGCAGTATTTT. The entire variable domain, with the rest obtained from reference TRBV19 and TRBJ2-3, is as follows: DGGITQSPKYLFRKEGQNVTLSCEQNLNHDAMYWYRQDPGQGLRLIYYSQIVNDFQKGDIAEGYSVSREKKESFPLTVTSAQKNPTAFYLCASSRTGLAGPTTDTQYFGPGTRLTVL.

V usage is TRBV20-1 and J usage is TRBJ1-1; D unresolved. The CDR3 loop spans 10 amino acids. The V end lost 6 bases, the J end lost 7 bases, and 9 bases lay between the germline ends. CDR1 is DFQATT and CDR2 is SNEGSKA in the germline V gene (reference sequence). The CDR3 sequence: CSAREVEAFF. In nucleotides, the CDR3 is TGCAGTGCCCGGGAGGTTGAAGCTTTCTTT.

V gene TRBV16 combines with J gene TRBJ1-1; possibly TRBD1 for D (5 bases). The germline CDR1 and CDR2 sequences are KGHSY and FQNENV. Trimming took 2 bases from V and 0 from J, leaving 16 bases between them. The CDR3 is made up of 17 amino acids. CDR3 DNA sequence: TGTGCCAGCAGCCAAGTTAAGCAGGGACTAATGAACACTGAAGCTTTCTTT. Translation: CASSQVKQGLMNTEAFF.

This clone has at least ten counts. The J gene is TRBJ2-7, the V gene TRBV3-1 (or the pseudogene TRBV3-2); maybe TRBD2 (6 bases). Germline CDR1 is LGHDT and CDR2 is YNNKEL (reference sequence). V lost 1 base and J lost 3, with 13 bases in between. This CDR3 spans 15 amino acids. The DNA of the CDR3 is TGTGCCAGCAGCCAAGGTCTAGCGTACTACTACGAGCAGTACTTC. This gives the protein CASSQGLAYYYEQYF.

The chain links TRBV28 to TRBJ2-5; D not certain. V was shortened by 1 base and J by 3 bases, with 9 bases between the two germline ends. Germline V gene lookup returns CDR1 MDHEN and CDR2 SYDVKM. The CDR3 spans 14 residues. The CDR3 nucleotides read TGTGCCAGCAGTTTATCCGACTGGAAAGAGACCCAGTACTTC. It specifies CASSLSDWKETQYF.

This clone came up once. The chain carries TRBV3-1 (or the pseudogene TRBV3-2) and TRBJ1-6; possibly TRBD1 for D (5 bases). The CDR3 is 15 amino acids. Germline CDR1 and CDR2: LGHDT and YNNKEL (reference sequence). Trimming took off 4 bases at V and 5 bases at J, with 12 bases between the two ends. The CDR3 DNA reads TGTGCCAGCAGCCCCTCGGGACTAAATAATTCACCCCTCCACTTT. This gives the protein CASSPSGLNNSPLHF.

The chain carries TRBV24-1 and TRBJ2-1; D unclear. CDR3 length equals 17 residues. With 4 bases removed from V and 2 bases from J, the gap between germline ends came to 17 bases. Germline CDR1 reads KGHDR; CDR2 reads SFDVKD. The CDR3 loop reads CATSERPERPPYNEQFF. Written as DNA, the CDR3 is TGTGCCACCAGTGAAAGACCCGAGCGTCCCCCCTACAATGAGCAGTTCTTC.

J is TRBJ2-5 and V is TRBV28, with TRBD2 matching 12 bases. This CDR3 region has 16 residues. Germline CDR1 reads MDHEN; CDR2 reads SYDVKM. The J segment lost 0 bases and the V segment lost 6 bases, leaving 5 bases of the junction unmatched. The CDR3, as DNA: TGTGCCAGCAGCCCCCCTAGCGGGAGGGACCAAGAGACCCAGTACTTC. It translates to CASSPPSGRDQETQYF.

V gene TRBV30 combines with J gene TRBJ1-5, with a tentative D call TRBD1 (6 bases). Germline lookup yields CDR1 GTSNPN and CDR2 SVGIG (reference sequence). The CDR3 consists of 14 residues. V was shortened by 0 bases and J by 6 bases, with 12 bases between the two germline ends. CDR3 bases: TGTGCCTGGAGTGTAGGGGCAGGGGTTCAGCCCCAGCATTTT. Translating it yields CAWSVGAGVQPQHF.

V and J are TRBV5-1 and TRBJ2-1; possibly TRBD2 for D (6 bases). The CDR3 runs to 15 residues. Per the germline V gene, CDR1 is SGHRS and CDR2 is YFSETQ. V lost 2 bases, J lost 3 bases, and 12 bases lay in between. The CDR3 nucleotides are TGCGCCAGCAGCTTAACGGGAGCCGACTACAATGAGCAGTTCTTC. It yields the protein CASSLTGADYNEQFF.

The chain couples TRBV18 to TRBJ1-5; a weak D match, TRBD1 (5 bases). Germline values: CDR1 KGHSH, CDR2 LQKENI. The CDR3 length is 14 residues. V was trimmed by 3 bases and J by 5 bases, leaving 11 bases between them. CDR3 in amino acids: CASSPGGGDQPQHF. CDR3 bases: TGTGCCAGCTCACCCGGGGGTGGGGATCAGCCCCAGCATTTT.

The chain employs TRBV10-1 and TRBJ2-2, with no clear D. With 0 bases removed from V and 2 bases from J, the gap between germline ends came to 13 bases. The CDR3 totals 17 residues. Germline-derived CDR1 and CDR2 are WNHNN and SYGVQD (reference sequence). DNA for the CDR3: TGCGCCAGCAGTGAGTCGACTCAGACCGTCAACACCGGGGAGCTGTTTTTT. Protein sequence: CASSESTQTVNTGELFF.

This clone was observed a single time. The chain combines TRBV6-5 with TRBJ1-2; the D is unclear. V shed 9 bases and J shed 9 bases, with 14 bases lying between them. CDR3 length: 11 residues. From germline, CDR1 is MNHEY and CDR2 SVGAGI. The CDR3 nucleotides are TGTGCCAGTACTGCTCTTTTTCGCTACACCTTC. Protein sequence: CASTALFRYTF.

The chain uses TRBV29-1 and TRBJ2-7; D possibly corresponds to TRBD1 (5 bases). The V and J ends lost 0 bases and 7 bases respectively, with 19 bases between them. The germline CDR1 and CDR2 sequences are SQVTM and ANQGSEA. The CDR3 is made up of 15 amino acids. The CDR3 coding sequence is TGCAGCGTTGAAGAATTGGGGCTGCAGGGCCGGGAGCAGTACTTC. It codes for CSVEELGLQGREQYF.

CDR3 coding DNA: TGTGCCAGCAGCTTGGGACAGGGGTATTCGGATCAGCCCCAGCATTTT. Its protein product is CASSLGQGYSDQPQHF. The chain is built from TRBV5-5 and TRBJ1-5; 8 bases agree with TRBD1. CDR1 is SGHKS and CDR2 is YYEKEE in the germline V gene (reference sequence). V gave up 0 bases and J gave up 5 bases; unmatched junction bases: 7. The CDR3 spans 16 residues. Based on the CDR3 plus reference TRBV5-5 and TRBJ1-5, the full variable domain is DAGVTQSPTHLIKTRGQQVTLRCSPISGHKSVSWYQQVLGQGPQFIFQYYEKEERGRGNFPDRFSARQFPNYSSELNVNALLLGDSALYLCASSLGQGYSDQPQHFGDGTRLSIL.

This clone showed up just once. The chain's CDR3 is CASRGGNTEAFF. The CDR3 nucleotides read TGTGCCAGCCGAGGGGGGAACACTGAAGCTTTCTTT. The chain joins TRBV11-2 to TRBJ1-1; D is possibly TRBD1 (6 bases). Trimming removed 8 bases from V and 1 base from J, with 8 bases in between. Germline-derived CDR1 and CDR2 are SGHAT and FQNNGV. This CDR3 has 12 amino acids.

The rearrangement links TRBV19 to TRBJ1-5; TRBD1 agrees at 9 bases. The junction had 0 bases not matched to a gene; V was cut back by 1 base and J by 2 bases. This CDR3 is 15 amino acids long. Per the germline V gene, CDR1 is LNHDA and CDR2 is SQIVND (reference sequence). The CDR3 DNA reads TGTGCCAGTAGTATAGGGACAGGGGGCAATCAGCCCCAGCATTTT. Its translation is CASSIGTGGNQPQHF.

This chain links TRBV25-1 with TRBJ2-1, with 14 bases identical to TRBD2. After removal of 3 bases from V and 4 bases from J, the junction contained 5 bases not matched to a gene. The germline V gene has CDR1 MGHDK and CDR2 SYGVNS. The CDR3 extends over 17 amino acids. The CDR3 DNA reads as TGTGCCAGCAGTGACCGACTAGCGGGAGGGACATACAATGAGCAGTTCTTC. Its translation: CASSDRLAGGTYNEQFF.

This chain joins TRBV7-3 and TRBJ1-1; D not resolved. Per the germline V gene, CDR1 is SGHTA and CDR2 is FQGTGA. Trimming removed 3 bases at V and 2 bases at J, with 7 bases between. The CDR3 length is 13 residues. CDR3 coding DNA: TGTGCCAGCAGCTTCTCTCGTAACACTGAAGCTTTCTTT. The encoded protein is CASSFSRNTEAFF.

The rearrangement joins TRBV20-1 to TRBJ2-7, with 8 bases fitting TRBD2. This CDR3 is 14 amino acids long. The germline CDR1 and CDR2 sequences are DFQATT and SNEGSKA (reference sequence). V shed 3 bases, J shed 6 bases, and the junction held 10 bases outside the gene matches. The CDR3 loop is CSASRASGLGEQYF. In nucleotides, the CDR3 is TGCAGTGCTAGTAGGGCTAGCGGGTTGGGCGAGCAGTACTTC.

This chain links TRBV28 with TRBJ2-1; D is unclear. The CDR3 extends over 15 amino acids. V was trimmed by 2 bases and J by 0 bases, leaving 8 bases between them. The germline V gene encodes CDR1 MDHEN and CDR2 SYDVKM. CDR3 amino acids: CASSLQASSYNEQFF. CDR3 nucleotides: TGTGCCAGCAGTTTACAAGCGAGCTCCTACAATGAGCAGTTCTTC.

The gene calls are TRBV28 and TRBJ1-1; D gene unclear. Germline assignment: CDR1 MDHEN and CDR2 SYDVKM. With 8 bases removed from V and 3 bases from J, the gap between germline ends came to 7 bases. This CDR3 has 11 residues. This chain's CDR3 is CASQLDTEAFF. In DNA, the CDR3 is TGTGCCAGCCAGTTGGACACTGAAGCTTTCTTT.

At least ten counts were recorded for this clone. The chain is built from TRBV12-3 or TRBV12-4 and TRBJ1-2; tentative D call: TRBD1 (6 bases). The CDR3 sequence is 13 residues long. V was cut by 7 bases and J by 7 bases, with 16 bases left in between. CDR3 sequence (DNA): TGTGCCAGCACCGTAGGGGGGGCGAGTGGCTACACCTTC. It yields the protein CASTVGGASGYTF.